The table lists the clone carrying this T cell receptor beta chain with a count of one. Trimming took off 0 bases at V and 0 bases at J, with 10 bases between the two ends. CDR3 length: 16 residues. CDR1 is SGHKS and CDR2 is YYEKEE in the germline V gene (reference sequence). In the original analysis: Using reference gene primer amplification, nucleated cell counts were estimated. TCRdb's table, derived via immunoSEQ multiplex PCR, lists solely in-frame clones and lacks some. Clonal size and the V and J genes are those of that table, whereas D and trimming came from the DNA. The sample has under 150,000 clones, almost 70% seen once. The sample comes from a study of blood T cell repertoires in COVID-19. Overall study context: Some COVID-19 samples were acute and others convalescent; all came from the United States, Italy and Spain. Nucleic acid was either cDNA or gDNA, and it came from T cells, B-cell-depleted T cells, or PBMCs.

Material for sequencing was peripheral blood. This sequence joins TRBV5-5 and TRBJ1-3, with D unresolved. The TCR originated in a woman aged 70-85 years with acute or convalescent COVID-19. The CDR3 DNA follows: TGTGCCAGCAGCTTGGCAGTCCCGGGCTCTGGAAACACCATATATTTT. This codes for CASSLAVPGSGNTIYF.